This T cell receptor (beta chain) is drawn from a study of identical twins. General study findings and limits: Insertions ran lower in abundant cord blood beta clonotypes, though not in memory repertoires.

This clonotype was counted a few times. The antigen is unknown. A single record per CDR3 protein comes from TCRdb applying MiXCR to the 5' RACE reads. The top ten hold roughly 3% of the sample, which has a few hundred thousand distinct CDR3 sequences, 9.6% seen once. The sample was also reused in another study, on yellow fever vaccine responses in identical twins.

The TCR originated in a woman between 18 and 29 years old in good health. Sequenced material: PBMCs.

CDR3 sequence: CSGSLGPGTQYF. The CDR3 DNA sequence: TGCAGTGGTTCTTTGGGGCCAGGGACCCAGTACTTC. V usage is TRBV20-1 and J usage is TRBJ2-5; possible D gene TRBD1, 5 bases. The CDR3 is 12 amino acids. CDR1 and CDR2 from the germline V gene are DFQATT and SNEGSKA (reference sequence). V lost 7 bases and J 7 bases, leaving 16 bases between the germline ends.